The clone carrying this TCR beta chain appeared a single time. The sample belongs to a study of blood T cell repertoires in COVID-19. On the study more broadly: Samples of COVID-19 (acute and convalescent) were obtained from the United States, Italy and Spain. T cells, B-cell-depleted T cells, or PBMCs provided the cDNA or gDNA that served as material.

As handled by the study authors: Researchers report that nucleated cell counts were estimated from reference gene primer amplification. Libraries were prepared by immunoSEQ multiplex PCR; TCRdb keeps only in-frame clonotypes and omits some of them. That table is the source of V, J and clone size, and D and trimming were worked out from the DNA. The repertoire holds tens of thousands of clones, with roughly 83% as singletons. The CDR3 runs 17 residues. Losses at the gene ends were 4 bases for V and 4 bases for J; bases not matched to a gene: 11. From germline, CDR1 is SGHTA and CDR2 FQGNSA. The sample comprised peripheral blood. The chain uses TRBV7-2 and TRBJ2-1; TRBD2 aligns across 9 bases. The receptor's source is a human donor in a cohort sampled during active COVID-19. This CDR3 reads CASSSRPGTSRYNEQFF. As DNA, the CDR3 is TGTGCCAGCAGCTCCCGCCCAGGGACTAGCAGATACAATGAGCAGTTCTTC.